This T cell receptor beta chain was obtained from a study of neurological immune-mediated disorders. The table lists this clonotype with many counts. TCRdb re-derived calls from the 5' RACE reads in MiXCR, one entry per CDR3 protein. The repertoire holds roughly 75,000 distinct CDR3 sequences, just over 2.5% seen once, with 1.1% in the top ten. The V segment lost 2 bases and the J segment 4 bases; nucleotides outside the gene matches: 7. This CDR3 spans 15 amino acids. Per germline, CDR1 ENHRY and CDR2 SYGVKD. The sequence was collected from a woman aged 25 to 45 with multiple sclerosis. The sample taken for sequencing was PBMCs. This chain uses TRBV10-3 with TRBJ1-1; 7 nucleotides align to TRBD1. CDR3 in amino acids: CAISEPREGATEAFF. The CDR3 bases are TGTGCCATCAGTGAGCCGAGGGAGGGGGCCACTGAAGCTTTCTTT.